Given below is one T cell receptor (beta chain) in context. What it binds is unknown. The record originates from a study of cytomegalovirus exposure and HLA in healthy donors. Looking at the study overall: Most genotyped donors, 65% to 90% of fewer than 400, had Caucasian-associated genetic ancestry. Study findings and constraints: Sequencing likely caused a cluster of highly shared sequence variants.

The PCR was carried out with 60 Vbeta primers and 13 Jbeta primers. The assay was immunoSEQ multiplex PCR, and TCRdb's table has in-frame clones only and misses some. This table holds fewer than 200,000 clones, about 82% found once. The CDR3 is 15 residues long. Germline V gene lookup returns CDR1 SGHTS and CDR2 YDEGEE. Trimming removed 4 bases at V and 1 base at J, with 14 bases between. J is TRBJ2-5 and V is TRBV5-8; no clear D gene. Sequencing was carried out using PBMCs. This receptor was obtained from a female donor in good health and CMV-seronegative. The CDR3 DNA reads as TGTGCCAGCAGCGCAAGAGAACTCTCCCAAGAGACCCAGTACTTC. This codes for CASSARELSQETQYF.